The subject of this entry is one TCR beta chain. The antigen this receptor binds is unknown. There are no base qualities to consult, and no much larger clone falls within one base. The CDR3 runs 13 amino acids, cysteine and phenylalanine included. Just the 39-base CDR3 DNA is kept, in frame starting at base 1. V sheds 3 bases and J sheds 0 bases, leaving 6 bases between their ends. The germline V gene (reference sequence) sets CDR1 to GTSNPN and CDR2 to SVGIG. One collaborating source in Seattle enrolled patients while the patients were actively infected and followed the patients over time throughout the course of disease. The collaborating institutions used their own protocols to collect whole blood in K2EDTA tubes. For TCRbeta analysis, collaborator samples were shipped as frozen whole blood, as isolated PBMCs, or as DNA extracted from either sample type. The data are from a study of blood T cell repertoires in COVID-19 (dated by TCRdb to 2018 to 2020). About the full investigation: The collaborator samples originated in the United States, Italy and Spain and spanned the acute and convalescent phases of COVID-19. The repertoires were released in a freely available public database intended as a resource for research on the immune response to SARS-CoV-2. Nearly every sample came with metadata listing a de-identified subject ID, COVID-19 status, age in years and sex. The prospective study material was composed of cDNA or gDNA derived from T cells, B-cell-depleted T cells, or PBMCs. Samples were obtained from the ongoing ImmuneRACE study (first 160 participants) and from over a thousand subjects provided by 6 global collaborators. The dataset comprised deeply sampled blood TCRbeta repertoires from subjects exposed to, actively infected with, or recovered from COVID-19. Where HLA class I and class II types were available, the types were taken from metadata supplied by the sample provider, not from assay-based typing. Beyond this particular receptor, the publication reports: How much clinical and demographic metadata was included differed by source and by participant, and the metadata was provided uncurated.

TCRbeta CDR3 regions were amplified from genomic DNA using the immunoSEQ Assay, a bias-controlled multiplex PCR. The study's own analysis went as follows. The number of nucleated cells in each sample was estimated from the amplification of reference gene primers within the assay. To quantify the absolute abundance of each unique TCRbeta CDR3 rearrangement, sequence reads were collapsed and filtered. For each sample, productive Simpson clonality was calculated as the square root of Simpson's diversity index over productive rearrangements. TCRdb mirrors the immuneACCESS table, restricted to in-frame sequences. Some clones are absent from its copies; in checked studies, under half trace to an unresolved V gene, and the reason for the others is unknown. For V, J and clone size, that table is used; D and trimming come from the DNA. For this sample there are approximately 280,000 clones; more than 80% appear just once. In total, the top ten clones hold 6.8% of the sample.

The origin of this receptor is a woman in her thirties with COVID-19, enrolled during active disease. Sequenced sample: peripheral blood. The rearrangement combines TRBV30 with TRBJ1-5, with no confident D gene call. The CDR3 corresponds to CAWSRDSNQPQHF. The DNA reads TGTGCCTGGAGCCGGGATAGCAATCAGCCCCAGCATTTT.